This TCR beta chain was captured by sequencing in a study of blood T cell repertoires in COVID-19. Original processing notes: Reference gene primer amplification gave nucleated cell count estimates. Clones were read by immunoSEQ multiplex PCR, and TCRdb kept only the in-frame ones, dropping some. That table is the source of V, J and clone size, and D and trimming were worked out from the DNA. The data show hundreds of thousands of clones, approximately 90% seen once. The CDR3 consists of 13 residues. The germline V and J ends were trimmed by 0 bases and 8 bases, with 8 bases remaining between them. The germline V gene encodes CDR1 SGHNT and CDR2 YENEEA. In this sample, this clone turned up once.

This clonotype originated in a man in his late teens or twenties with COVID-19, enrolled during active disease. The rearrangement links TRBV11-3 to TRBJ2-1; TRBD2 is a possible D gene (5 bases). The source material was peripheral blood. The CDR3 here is CASSLEGADEQFF. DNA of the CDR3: TGTGCCAGCAGCTTAGAGGGAGCCGATGAGCAGTTCTTC.